This T cell receptor (beta chain) comes out of a study of T cells in localized non-small cell lung cancer (dated by TCRdb to between 2020 and 2021). Context from the whole study: The study examined T cell repertoires in a few hundred patients with early-stage NSCLC and compared tumors with uninvolved tumor-adjacent lungs. The cohort consisted of 200 to 300 treatment-naive NSCLC patients whose localized lung tumors had been resected. Of the NSCLC patients, around 140 were male and some 97 were female, and the mean age was approximately 64 years. The investigation overall reported the following: Longer overall survival was associated with higher blood T cell density, whereas shorter survival was associated with higher adjacent-lung clonality. A median of 57 of the top 100 tumor clones turned up in the paired uninvolved adjacent lung, and roughly 30 of those clones also ranked among the top 100 of that same adjacent lung. Because multi-region tumor sequencing was not done, intratumor heterogeneity could not be ruled out. Because the study design was exploratory, TCR variables were selected using unadjusted p-values without false-discovery rate correction. Uninvolved tumor-adjacent lung showed the highest T cell clonality, higher than tumor, which suggests more focused antigenic responses in the uninvolved tumor-adjacent lung.

As encoded in the germline V gene, CDR1 is SGHVS while CDR2 is FNYEAQ. Counted from cysteine to phenylalanine, this CDR3 has 13 amino acids. Of the read, only the CDR3 DNA is kept; its 39 bases are in frame from base 1. The junction shows trimming of 3 bases on V and 3 bases on J, plus 9 bases between the germline ends. At diagnosis, peripheral blood, uninvolved tumor-adjacent lung and tumor were collected and stored as a combination of fresh-frozen and FFPE material. Blood samples were analyzed as peripheral blood mononuclear cells for TCR repertoire profiling. TCR beta CDR3 regions were sequenced from DNA using the immunoSEQ Assay. For the original study's pipeline: To compute T cell density, TCR beta template counts were normalized to usable DNA, which was estimated by amplifying housekeeping genes. Richness was estimated using the preseqR package, with extrapolation to 400,000 templates for PBMC samples and to 120,000 templates for tissue samples. Clonality was calculated as one minus Pielou's evenness. To identify tissue-enriched TCRs, differential abundance testing was run on productive amino-acid clonotypes with a minimum total count of 5 and an alpha of 0.1. The Jaccard Index and the Morisita Overlap Index were used to measure repertoire overlap between compartments. TCR beta CDR3s were clustered by GLIPH together with public tetramer-defined viral CDR3s, and at least three viral sequences plus V-gene enrichment were required for viral motifs. The clones in this table, taken by TCRdb from immuneACCESS, are in-frame only. Not every clone is retained; where verified, under half of the shortfall comes from an unresolved V gene, and the cause of the rest is unknown. V, J and clone size reflect that table, while D and trimming were determined from the DNA. Here the sample has roughly 25,000 clones; roughly 87% occur a single time. The ten top clones hold over 25% of the sample.

Based on its abundance in the sample, this clone is medium-sized (0.01 to 0.1%). Which antigen it targets is not known. Nothing much larger sits one base from this clone, and base qualities are not available. The sample here was peripheral blood, taken before any cancer treatment. This sequence originates from a male donor at least 60 years old with stage I squamous cell lung carcinoma. The V and J genes are TRBV7-6 and TRBJ2-7, with no confidently assigned D gene. CDR3 region: CASSFEPSYEQYF. The bases read TGTGCCAGCAGCTTTGAGCCTAGCTACGAGCAGTACTTC.